This T cell receptor beta chain was captured in a study of yellow fever vaccine responses in identical twins. This clonotype was seen more than once but under ten times. Antigen: not known. TCRdb reprocessed the RT-PCR reads via MiXCR and lists one record per CDR3 protein. The table shows 4,200 or so distinct CDR3 sequences, with roughly 67% occurring only once. V gave up 2 bases and J gave up 6 bases, with 8 bases separating them. Germline values: CDR1 SNHLY, CDR2 FYNNEI. The CDR3 sequence is 13 residues long. Whole-study results and caveats: The authors reported partly convergent, partly personalized vaccine responses in identical twins.

This chain uses TRBV2 with TRBJ2-1, with D maybe TRBD1 (5 bases). Here the sequenced sample was T cells from blood (PBMCs), unsorted or a sorted subset (not recorded which), taken before or after yellow fever vaccination (not recorded which). The receptor was isolated from a woman between 18 and 30 years old who received the yellow fever vaccine. The CDR3 here is CASSEFRANEQFF. The CDR3 coding sequence is TGTGCCAGCAGTGAATTCAGGGCCAATGAGCAGTTCTTC. Supplemented by reference TRBV2 and TRBJ2-1, the full variable domain reads EPEVTQTPSHQVTQMGQEVILRCVPISNHLYFYWYRQILGQKVEFLVSFYNNEISEKSEIFDDQFSVERPDGSNFTLKIRSTKLEDSAMYFCASSEFRANEQFFGPGTRLTVL.